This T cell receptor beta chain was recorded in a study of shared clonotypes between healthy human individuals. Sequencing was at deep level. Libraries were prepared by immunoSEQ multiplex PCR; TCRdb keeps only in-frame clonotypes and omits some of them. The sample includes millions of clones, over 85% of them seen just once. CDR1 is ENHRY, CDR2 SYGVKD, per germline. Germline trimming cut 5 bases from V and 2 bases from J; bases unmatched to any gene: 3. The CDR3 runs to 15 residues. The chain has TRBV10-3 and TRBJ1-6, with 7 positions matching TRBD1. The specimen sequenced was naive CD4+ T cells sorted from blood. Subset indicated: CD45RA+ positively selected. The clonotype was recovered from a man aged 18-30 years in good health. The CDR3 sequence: CAISPGQAYNSPLHF. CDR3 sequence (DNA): TGTGCCATCAGTCCAGGACAGGCCTATAATTCACCCCTCCACTTT.